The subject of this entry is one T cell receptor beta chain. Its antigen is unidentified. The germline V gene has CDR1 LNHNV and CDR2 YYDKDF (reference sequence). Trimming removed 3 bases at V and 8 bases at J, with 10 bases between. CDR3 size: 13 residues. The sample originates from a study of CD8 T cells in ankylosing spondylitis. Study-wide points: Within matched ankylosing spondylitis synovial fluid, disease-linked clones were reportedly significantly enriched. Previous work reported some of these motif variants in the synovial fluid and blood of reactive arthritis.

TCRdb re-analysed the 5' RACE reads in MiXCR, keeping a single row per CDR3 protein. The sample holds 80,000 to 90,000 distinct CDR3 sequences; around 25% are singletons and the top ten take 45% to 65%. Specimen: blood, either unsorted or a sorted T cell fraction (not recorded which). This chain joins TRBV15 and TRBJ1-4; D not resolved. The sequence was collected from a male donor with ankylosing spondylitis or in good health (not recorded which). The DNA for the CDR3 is TGTGCCACCAGCAGGGTTTCCGGAGAAAAACTGTTTTTT. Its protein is CATSRVSGEKLFF.